These 17 T cell receptor beta chains were sequenced from one sample in a study of T-cell memory formation after mild COVID-19. TCRdb used MiXCR to reprocess the 5' RACE reads, holding one entry per CDR3 protein. This table holds roughly 340,000 distinct CDR3 sequences, under 25% found once. The sample was PBMCs or a T cell subset sorted from them (not recorded which). Receptors originate from a man between 18 and 35 years old who had mild COVID-19 (a few samples of this study predate the infection). Cell type and time point are not known.

This clonotype was recorded a few times. The chain joins TRBV7-8 to TRBJ1-2; D ambiguous. CDR1 is SGHVS and CDR2 is FQNEAQ in the germline V gene. This CDR3 has 14 amino acids. The V end was cut by 1 base, the J end by 6 bases, with 12 bases between. The CDR3 bases are TGTGCCAGCAGCTTAGGTCCCCAAGTGGATGGCTACACCTTC. Translated, it gives CASSLGPQVDGYTF.

This clonotype was detected ten times or more. The chain employs TRBV9 and TRBJ2-3; 9 nucleotides match TRBD1. The CDR3 extends over 17 amino acids. V was pared by 3 bases and J by 2 bases, with 10 bases of the junction left unmatched. In germline, CDR1 is SGDLS, CDR2 YYNGEE. The CDR3 loop reads CASSAPGTGNPTDTQYF. CDR3 DNA: TGTGCCAGCAGCGCGCCCGGGACAGGGAATCCCACAGATACGCAGTATTTT.

This clonotype was detected a few times. CDR3 in amino acids: CSARGWDQETQYF. Written as DNA, the CDR3 is TGCAGTGCCCGGGGATGGGACCAAGAGACCCAGTACTTC. This chain links TRBV20-1 with TRBJ2-5; TRBD2 is a possible D gene (5 bases). Germline lookup yields CDR1 DFQATT and CDR2 SNEGSKA (reference sequence). The CDR3 spans 13 residues. V dropped 6 bases and J dropped 0 bases, with 11 bases sitting between them.

This clonotype has a handful of counts. The chain has TRBV27 and TRBJ2-7; tentative D call: TRBD2 (7 bases). V lost 3 bases to trimming and J lost 6 bases, with 9 bases between them. There are 12 residues in the CDR3. Germline V gene sequence: CDR1 MNHEY, CDR2 SMNVEV (reference sequence). In DNA form, the CDR3 reads TGTGCCAGCAGTTTGGGAGGGGGCGAGCAGTACTTC. It encodes CASSLGGGEQYF.

The chain uses TRBV7-2 and TRBJ2-3; D is ambiguous. The CDR3 covers 11 residues. Germline assignment: CDR1 SGHTA and CDR2 FQGNSA. With 5 bases removed from V and 7 bases from J, the gap between germline ends came to 7 bases. The CDR3 nucleotides read TGTGCCAGCAGCCTTTCTTATACGCAGTATTTT. It is translated as CASSLSYTQYF. Drawing the rest from reference TRBV7-2 and TRBJ2-3, the complete variable domain is GAGVSQSPSNKVTEKGKDVELRCDPISGHTALYWYRQSLGQGLEFLIYFQGNSAPDKSGLPSDRFSAERTGGSVSTLTIQRTQQEDSAVYLCASSLSYTQYFGPGTRLTVL.

V is TRBV10-3 and J is TRBJ1-2, with D perhaps matching TRBD1 (6 bases). This CDR3 has 13 residues. V lost 8 bases and J 8 bases, leaving 18 bases between the germline ends. The V gene's germline CDR1 is ENHRY and CDR2 SYGVKD. The CDR3, as DNA: TGTGCCATCTGGGAGGGAACAGGGCAAGGCTACACCTTC. Protein: CAIWEGTGQGYTF.

The CDR3 region is CASSLEVPSRDEQFF. The CDR3 bases are TGCGCCAGCAGCTTGGAGGTCCCCTCCAGGGATGAGCAGTTCTTC. V gene TRBV5-1 combines with J gene TRBJ2-1, with D possibly being TRBD1 (5 bases). V lost 0 bases, J lost 8 bases, and 15 bases lay in between. In germline, CDR1 is SGHRS, CDR2 YFSETQ. The CDR3 consists of 15 residues.

The J gene is TRBJ2-3, the V gene TRBV9; TRBD1 is a possible D gene (8 bases). From germline, CDR1 is SGDLS and CDR2 YYNGEE. The CDR3 runs 16 residues. Trimming left V 4 bases short and J 2 bases short, with 17 bases between. The CDR3 coding sequence is TGTGCCAGCAGCCCTGGACAGGGAGGGGTCACAGATACGCAGTATTTT. Its translation: CASSPGQGGVTDTQYF.

V and J are TRBV5-5 and TRBJ2-5, with D possibly matching TRBD1 (5 bases). Germline lookup yields CDR1 SGHKS and CDR2 YYEKEE (reference sequence). The CDR3 length is 14 residues. Deletions cut 4 bases from V and 5 bases from J, with 15 bases between. The CDR3 is CASSKPQGAETQYF. The CDR3 DNA is TGTGCCAGCAGCAAACCTCAGGGTGCCGAGACCCAGTACTTC.

The J gene is TRBJ1-1, the V gene TRBV19; D perhaps matches TRBD1 (6 bases). Trimming shortened V by 5 bases and J by 7 bases, and 14 bases separated the two germline ends. The CDR3 is made up of 13 amino acids. Germline V gives CDR1 LNHDA, CDR2 SQIVND (reference sequence). DNA of the CDR3: TGTGCCAGTAGTCCCCCGAGAGGGGGTGAAGCTTTCTTT. Residues: CASSPPRGGEAFF.

There are a few counts of this clonotype. The gene calls are TRBV12-3 or TRBV12-4 and TRBJ2-5; no definite D call. The CDR3 loop spans 13 amino acids. The V and J ends lost 6 bases and 2 bases respectively, with 10 bases between them. In DNA form, the CDR3 reads TGTGCCAGCAGGCGTCAAGTTCAAGAGACCCAGTACTTC. It translates to CASRRQVQETQYF.

This chain joins TRBV5-1 and TRBJ2-5; 8 nucleotides agree with TRBD2. Germline CDR1 and CDR2: SGHRS and YFSETQ. Trimming took 5 bases from V and 5 from J; bases not matched to a gene: 11. The CDR3 totals 15 residues. The CDR3 DNA follows: TGCGCCAGCAGTCCGTCGGGGGGGGAAGCGGAGACCCAGTACTTC. Its protein is CASSPSGGEAETQYF.

This clonotype was picked up a small number of times. Sequence at one end of the junction differs from germline and may be a read error. J is TRBJ2-1 and V is TRBV7-7; D may correspond to TRBD1 or TRBD2 (5 bases each). The V gene's germline CDR1 is SSHAT and CDR2 FNYEAQ (reference sequence). CDR3 length equals 16 residues. The CDR3 region has the DNA TGTGCTAGCAGCTTAGGGACCGCAGGCTCCTACAATGAGCAGTTCTTC. This gives the protein CASSLGTAGSYNEQFF.

This chain links TRBV2 with TRBJ1-5; tentatively, D is TRBD1 (5 bases). This CDR3 has 15 amino acids. Trimming pared 5 bases from V and 7 bases from J, leaving 18 bases between. From germline, CDR1 is SNHLY and CDR2 FYNNEI. CDR3 region: CASSRDSQGGQPQHF. For the CDR3, the DNA is TGTGCCAGCAGTCGGGACTCCCAAGGAGGCCAGCCCCAGCATTTT.

The J gene is TRBJ2-7, the V gene TRBV6-2 or TRBV6-3; TRBD1 might be the D (6 bases). The CDR3 is made up of 16 amino acids. CDR1 and CDR2 (germline): MNHEY, SVGEGT. Trimming pared 2 bases from V and 2 bases from J, leaving 16 bases between. The CDR3 here is CASSYLHQTGTYEQYF. The CDR3 coding sequence is TGTGCCAGCAGTTACCTACATCAAACAGGGACCTACGAGCAGTACTTC.

The V gene is TRBV11-2, the J gene TRBJ2-2; a weak D match, TRBD1 (5 bases). Germline lookup yields CDR1 SGHAT and CDR2 FQNNGV. The CDR3 is 16 amino acids. Trimming shortened V by 6 bases and J by 6 bases, and 20 bases separated the two germline ends. CDR3 sequence (DNA): TGTGCCAGCAGTTCTCTCGCAGGGCTACAGGCCGGGGAGCTGTTTTTT. It is translated as CASSSLAGLQAGELFF. The full variable domain, its missing parts supplied by reference TRBV11-2 and TRBJ2-2, is EAGVAQSPRYKIIEKRQSVAFWCNPISGHATLYWYQQILGQGPKLLIQFQNNGVVDDSQLPKDRFSAERLKGVDSTLKIQPAKLEDSAVYLCASSSLAGLQAGELFFGEGSRLTVL.

This clonotype has just a few counts. The chain uses TRBV2 and TRBJ1-3; D gene ambiguous. CDR1 is SNHLY and CDR2 is FYNNEI in the germline V gene. There are 12 residues in the CDR3. CDR3 in amino acids: CATSPSGNTIYF. Written as DNA, the CDR3 is TGTGCTACCAGCCCATCTGGAAACACCATATATTTT.